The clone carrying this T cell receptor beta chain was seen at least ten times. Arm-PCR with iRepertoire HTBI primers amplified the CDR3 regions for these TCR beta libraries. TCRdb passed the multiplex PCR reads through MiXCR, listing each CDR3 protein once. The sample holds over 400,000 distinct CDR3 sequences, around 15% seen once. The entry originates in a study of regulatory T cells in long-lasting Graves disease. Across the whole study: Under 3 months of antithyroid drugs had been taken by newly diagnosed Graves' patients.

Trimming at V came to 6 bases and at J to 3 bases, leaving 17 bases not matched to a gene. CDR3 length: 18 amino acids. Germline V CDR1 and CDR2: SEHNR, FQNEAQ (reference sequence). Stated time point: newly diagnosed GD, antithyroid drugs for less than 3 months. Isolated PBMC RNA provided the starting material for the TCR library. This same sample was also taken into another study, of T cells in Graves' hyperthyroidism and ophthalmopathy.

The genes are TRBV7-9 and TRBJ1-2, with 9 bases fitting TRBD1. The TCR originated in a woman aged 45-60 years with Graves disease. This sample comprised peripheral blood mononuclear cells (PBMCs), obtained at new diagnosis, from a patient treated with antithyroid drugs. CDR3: CASRPRGTGHRDYYGYTF. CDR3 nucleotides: TGTGCCAGCAGACCCCGCGGGACAGGGCACCGGGACTACTATGGCTACACCTTC.